The 19 T cell receptor beta chains reported below all come from one sample, sequenced in a study of T cells after yellow fever vaccination. TCRdb re-analysed the 5' RACE reads in MiXCR, keeping a single row per CDR3 protein. Among under 550,000 distinct CDR3 sequences listed, 21% were seen once. Here the sequenced sample was PBMCs, taken about 20 days after the first yellow fever vaccination. The receptors were gathered from a young man who received the YFV17D yellow fever vaccine.

In its sample, this clonotype was seen a few times. As DNA, the CDR3 is TGTGCCAGCAGCCGCGGTGGGGGGGGATGGAAATATAGCAATCAGCCCCAGCATTTT. Translating gives CASSRGGGGWKYSNQPQHF. The V gene is TRBV27, the J gene TRBJ1-5; tentative D call: TRBD1 (5 bases). The germline V and J ends were trimmed by 6 bases and 0 bases, with 24 bases remaining between them. This CDR3 contains 19 residues. Germline values: CDR1 MNHEY, CDR2 SMNVEV (reference sequence).

The J gene is TRBJ1-3, the V gene TRBV4-3; D call uncertain. This CDR3 has 17 amino acids. Germline lookup yields CDR1 LGHNA and CDR2 YSLEER. Trimming cost V 0 bases and J 0 bases, with 12 bases left between them. The CDR3 bases are TGCGCCAGCAGCCAAGATACCCCGGTTACCTCTGGAAACACCATATATTTT. Translating gives CASSQDTPVTSGNTIYF.

The chain is built from TRBV7-3 and TRBJ1-1; D is unresolved. The length of the CDR3 is 14 residues. The ends were cut back, 3 bases at V and 6 bases at J, with 14 bases in the middle. Germline V lookup: CDR1 SGHTA, CDR2 FQGTGA. CDR3 DNA: TGTGCCAGCAGCTTTGGGGATAGGGCGGCTGAAGCTTTCTTT. Protein: CASSFGDRAAEAFF.

The chain couples TRBV6-1 to TRBJ2-3; the D is unclear. Germline assignment: CDR1 MNHNS and CDR2 SASEGT. V lost 6 bases and J 0 bases, leaving 13 bases between the germline ends. The CDR3 covers 15 residues. The CDR3 protein is CASSPSIDSTDTQYF. As DNA, the CDR3 is TGTGCCAGCAGCCCATCAATAGACAGCACAGATACGCAGTATTTT.

This chain links TRBV29-1 with TRBJ2-7; tentatively, D is TRBD1 (6 bases). CDR1 SQVTM and CDR2 ANQGSEA come from the germline V gene. The length of the CDR3 is 12 residues. V lost 0 bases and J lost 7, with 10 bases in between. DNA for the CDR3: TGCAGCGTTGAAGATTTTGACAGGGAGCAGTACGTC. Protein: CSVEDFDREQYV.

This clonotype was seen a handful of times. The CDR3: CASTIRGTDTQYF. The DNA for the CDR3 is TGCGCCAGCACGATAAGGGGGACAGATACGCAGTATTTT. The V gene is TRBV4-3, the J gene TRBJ2-3; D is perhaps TRBD1 (6 bases). The CDR3 contains 13 residues. Trimming left V 7 bases short and J 3 bases short, with 11 bases between. Germline CDR1 and CDR2: LGHNA and YSLEER.

The chain is built from TRBV19 and TRBJ1-2; D not resolved. Germline V gene data show CDR1 as LNHDA and CDR2 as SQIVND (reference sequence). V was pared by 0 bases and J by 4 bases, with 9 bases between. The CDR3 has 14 amino acids. The CDR3 spells CASSIDPRVYGYTF. In nucleotides, the CDR3 is TGTGCCAGTAGTATAGATCCCAGAGTCTATGGCTACACCTTC.

This clonotype was seen only a few times. The chain combines TRBV20-1 with TRBJ2-2; perhaps TRBD1 as D (6 bases). The germline CDR1 and CDR2 sequences are DFQATT and SNEGSKA (reference sequence). The CDR3 is 15 residues long. V gave up 1 base and J gave up 10 bases, with 19 bases separating them. The CDR3 region is CSARGGRGSGEELFF. CDR3 sequence (DNA): TGCAGTGCTAGAGGGGGGCGTGGAAGTGGAGAGGAGCTGTTTTTT.

The chain combines TRBV28 with TRBJ2-1, with TRBD1 as a possible D gene (6 bases). The V gene lost 7 bases and the J gene lost 8 bases, with 12 bases spanning the gap. The length of the CDR3 is 12 residues. Germline loops: CDR1 MDHEN, CDR2 SYDVKM. The CDR3, as DNA: TGTGCCAGCACTGACAGACAGGATGAGCAGTTCTTC. It specifies CASTDRQDEQFF.

The chain carries TRBV20-1 and TRBJ2-5, with 9 bases fitting TRBD2. The junction had 4 bases not matched to a gene; V was cut back by 6 bases and J by 5 bases. This CDR3 contains 12 residues. CDR1 and CDR2 (germline): DFQATT, SNEGSKA (reference sequence). CDR3 DNA sequence: TGCAGTGCGCGGGGGGGAGGGGAGACCCAGTACTTC. Protein: CSARGGGETQYF.

This clonotype came up many times. Germline and junction disagree at one end, which may indicate a read error. This rearrangement joins TRBV7-2 to TRBJ2-5, with D possibly matching TRBD1 (5 bases). The germline gives CDR1 SGHTA, CDR2 FQGNSA. CDR3 length: 13 amino acids. CDR3 nucleotide sequence: TGCGCCAGCAGCTTTGACAGACAAGAGACCCAGTACTTC. Its translation is CASSFDRQETQYF.

The chain carries TRBV5-1 and TRBJ2-7; the D gene is possibly TRBD2 (5 bases). The V end was cut by 1 base, the J end by 3 bases, with 11 bases between. The CDR3 runs 14 residues. Per germline, CDR1 SGHRS and CDR2 YFSETQ. CDR3 sequence (DNA): TGCGCCAGCAGCTTGTTTAGCGACCGCTACGAGCAGTACTTC. It yields the protein CASSLFSDRYEQYF.

This chain connects TRBV4-2 to TRBJ2-2; 8 nucleotides align to TRBD1. The CDR3 runs 16 residues. Germline V gives CDR1 LGHNA, CDR2 YNFKEQ. V shed 5 bases, J shed 0 bases, and the junction held 5 bases outside the gene matches. The CDR3 sequence: CASSVGQGPNTGELFF. For the CDR3, the DNA is TGTGCCAGCAGCGTCGGACAGGGACCGAACACCGGGGAGCTGTTTTTT.

V gene TRBV19 combines with J gene TRBJ2-3; 7 nucleotides line up with TRBD1. The length of the CDR3 is 16 residues. Germline CDR1 LNHDA, CDR2 SQIVND (reference sequence). V was clipped by 10 bases and J by 5 bases; unmatched bases: 18. CDR3 in DNA: TGTGCCACCCGGAAACCCAGACAGGGCCGCGAAGATACGCAGTATTTT. This encodes CATRKPRQGREDTQYF.

The CDR3 DNA follows: TGTGCCAGCAGTTTGGAGTGGACTAGCAATCAGCCCCAGCATTTT. Its translation is CASSLEWTSNQPQHF. This chain uses TRBV12-3 or TRBV12-4 with TRBJ1-5; unclear D gene. Trimming shortened V by 3 bases and J by 0 bases, and 9 bases separated the two germline ends. This CDR3 spans 15 amino acids.

The V gene is TRBV11-2, the J gene TRBJ2-5, with 8 bases fitting TRBD1. This CDR3 spans 15 amino acids. Trimming at V came to 6 bases and at J to 5 bases, leaving 11 bases not matched to a gene. Germline lookup yields CDR1 SGHAT and CDR2 FQNNGV. In nucleotides, the CDR3 is TGTGCCAGCAGACCTTGGACAGGGTATGAGGAGACCCAGTACTTC. Translating gives CASRPWTGYEETQYF.

The DNA for the CDR3 is TGTGCCAGCAGTGTGGGACTAGGGGACTACAATGAGCAGTTCTTC. This gives the protein CASSVGLGDYNEQFF. The genes are TRBV6-1 and TRBJ2-1; 8 bases are shared with TRBD2. The germline gives CDR1 MNHNS, CDR2 SASEGT. The CDR3 has 15 amino acids. V shed 4 bases and J 3 bases; nucleotides not matched to a gene: 5.

The rearrangement joins TRBV9 to TRBJ2-7; the D is unclear. This CDR3 has 14 residues. Deletions cut 4 bases from V and 5 bases from J, with 16 bases between. CDR1 and CDR2 from the germline V gene are SGDLS and YYNGEE. The CDR3 nucleotides read TGTGCCAGCAGCCCATCGTACGATAGCCACGAGCAGTACGTC. Its protein product is CASSPSYDSHEQYV.

The chain joins TRBV7-2 to TRBJ2-3; TRBD2 aligns across 8 bases. The V gene's germline CDR1 is SGHTA and CDR2 FQGNSA. Losses at the gene ends were 7 bases for V and 2 bases for J; bases not matched to a gene: 5. This CDR3 contains 14 residues. CDR3 sequence reads: CASTRAGATDTQYF. The CDR3 coding sequence is TGTGCCAGCACCCGAGCGGGGGCCACAGATACGCAGTATTTT.